The next 4 T cell receptor beta chains were all read from a single sample in a study of monozygotic twins with inflammatory bowel disease. TCRdb reprocessed the 5' RACE reads and stores each CDR3 protein as one record, lacking DNA. In total, the table holds some 150,000 distinct CDR3 sequences. Sequenced sample: blood. Every receptor here comes from a human donor with ulcerative colitis or Crohn's disease, or a healthy co-twin of an affected twin (not recorded which).

This chain links TRBV20-1 with TRBJ2-7. Per germline, CDR1 DFQATT and CDR2 SNEGSKA (reference sequence). CDR3 length equals 14 residues. The chain's CDR3 is CSARDGLNTYEQYF.

J is TRBJ1-5 and V is TRBV5-1; lacking DNA, the TRBD1 call made by TCRdb goes unchecked. The CDR3 totals 15 residues. CDR1 is SGHRS, CDR2 YFSETQ, per germline. The CDR3 protein is CASSPAGDRNQPQHF.

The chain couples TRBV7-6 to TRBJ1-3; the D call from TCRdb, TRBD1, cannot be confirmed without DNA. This CDR3 spans 13 amino acids. Germline V CDR1 and CDR2: SGHVS, FNYEAQ. CDR3 loop: CASSWDSGNTIYF.

CDR3 amino acids: CSARDGTNQPQHF. This chain connects TRBV20-1 to TRBJ1-5. The CDR3 totals 13 residues. Looked up from germline, CDR1 is DFQATT and CDR2 is SNEGSKA (reference sequence).